A single sample gave rise to the 11 T cell receptor beta chains below, sequenced in a study of T cells in Graves' hyperthyroidism and ophthalmopathy. Amplification of TCR beta CDR3 regions was performed using RNA transcripts as template. The HTBI primer set drove a first-round RT-PCR of the TCR CDR3. Using its own MiXCR run on the multiplex PCR reads, TCRdb lists one record per CDR3 protein. The sample consists of some 440,000 distinct CDR3 sequences, less than 20% of them appearing once. What was sequenced was blood. Source of these receptors: a woman in her late teens or twenties with Graves' hyperthyroidism.

This clonotype was counted many times. The V call is TRBV6-1, the J call TRBJ1-6, with TRBD1 as a possible D gene (6 bases). Germline V lookup: CDR1 MNHNS, CDR2 SASEGT. V was shortened by 4 bases and J by 6 bases, with 13 bases between the two germline ends. The CDR3 has 15 amino acids. The CDR3 nucleotides are TGTGCCAGCAGTGGGCTCCAGGGGTTTAATTCACCCCTCCACTTT. This encodes CASSGLQGFNSPLHF.

This clonotype was picked up many times. The gene calls are TRBV28 and TRBJ2-5, with 9 bases that match TRBD1. Trimming removed 5 bases from V and 5 bases from J; junction bases left unmatched: 6. The CDR3 contains 14 residues. Germline V CDR1 and CDR2: MDHEN, SYDVKM. The CDR3 sequence: CASSPTGGWETQYF. In DNA, the CDR3 is TGTGCCAGCAGTCCTACAGGGGGCTGGGAGACCCAGTACTTC.

This clonotype was counted only a few times. The chain is built from TRBV12-3 or TRBV12-4 and TRBJ2-2, with a tentative D call TRBD1 (5 bases). V was trimmed by 5 bases and J by 5 bases, leaving 12 bases between them. The length of the CDR3 is 14 residues. The CDR3: CASSRLSGTGELFF. CDR3 coding DNA: TGTGCCAGCAGTCGTTTGTCAGGGACCGGGGAGCTGTTTTTT.

In its sample, this clonotype was seen many times. This chain connects TRBV28 to TRBJ2-5; a weak D match, TRBD1 (5 bases). There are 16 residues in the CDR3. CDR1 MDHEN and CDR2 SYDVKM come from the germline V gene. Trimming left V 2 bases short and J 4 bases short, with 17 bases between. This chain's CDR3 is CASSLEGAQGRETQYF. In nucleotides, the CDR3 is TGTGCCAGCAGTTTAGAAGGAGCGCAGGGAAGAGAGACCCAGTACTTC.

This clonotype has at least ten counts. The chain uses TRBV7-9 and TRBJ2-1, with a possible D match to TRBD2 (6 bases). The CDR3 is made up of 15 amino acids. Trimming left V 5 bases short and J 3 bases short, with 14 bases between. From germline, CDR1 is SEHNR and CDR2 FQNEAQ (reference sequence). CDR3 bases: TGTGCCAGCAGCGATGGAGGGGTCTACTACAATGAGCAGTTCTTC. Its protein product is CASSDGGVYYNEQFF.

This clonotype was seen many times. This chain uses TRBV11-2 with TRBJ2-7, with D perhaps matching TRBD1 or TRBD2 (7 bases each). Trimming stripped 0 bases from V and 4 bases from J, with 13 bases between. The V gene's germline CDR1 is SGHAT and CDR2 FQNNGV. The CDR3 has 15 residues. As DNA, the CDR3 is TGTGCCAGCAGCTTAGATCAGGGGGGGAGGTACGAGCAGTACTTC. This translates into CASSLDQGGRYEQYF.

Many counts were recorded for this clonotype. The chain is built from TRBV11-2 and TRBJ2-7; D gene ambiguous. Between the trimmed V and J ends, which lost 2 bases and 7 bases, there was a span of 12 bases. Germline V CDR1 and CDR2: SGHAT, FQNNGV. The CDR3 contains 13 residues. Here the CDR3 DNA reads TGTGCCAGCAGCTTAAATCACCTTGGGGAGCAGTACTTC. Translation: CASSLNHLGEQYF.

A few counts support this clonotype. This chain joins TRBV18 and TRBJ2-7; 13 nucleotides line up with TRBD2. The germline gives CDR1 KGHSH, CDR2 LQKENI. The CDR3 runs 15 residues. Trimming at V came to 2 bases and at J to 9 bases, leaving 7 bases not matched to a gene. CDR3 DNA: TGTGCCAGCTCACCAGATAGGACTAGCGGGGGAGTGCAGTACTTC. Its translation: CASSPDRTSGGVQYF. Full variable domain (remainder filled in from reference TRBV18 and TRBJ2-7): NAGVMQNPRHLVRRRGQEARLRCSPMKGHSHVYWYRQLPEEGLKFMVYLQKENIIDESGMPKERFSAEFPKEGPSILRIQQVVRGDSAAYFCASSPDRTSGGVQYFGPGTRLTVT.

This clonotype was detected ten times or more. J is TRBJ1-4 and V is TRBV7-9, with D possibly being TRBD1 (5 bases). Trimming removed 5 bases at V and 7 bases at J, with 14 bases between. Germline loops: CDR1 SEHNR, CDR2 FQNEAQ (reference sequence). The CDR3 totals 14 residues. The CDR3 bases are TGTGCCAGCAGCGCAGGGATTGTCGGTGAAAAACTGTTTTTT. Encoded protein: CASSAGIVGEKLFF.

This clonotype appeared a few times. This sequence joins TRBV19 and TRBJ2-2, with D perhaps matching TRBD2 (5 bases). Deletions cut 3 bases from V and 5 bases from J, with 22 bases between. This CDR3 is 18 amino acids long. Germline CDR1 LNHDA, CDR2 SQIVND (reference sequence). This CDR3 reads CASSIGRRREWRTGELFF. The DNA of the CDR3 is TGTGCCAGTAGTATCGGGCGGCGTAGGGAATGGAGGACCGGGGAGCTGTTTTTT.

This clonotype was observed at least ten times. The V gene is TRBV3-1, the J gene TRBJ2-7; D gene ambiguous. Deletions cut 1 base from V and 7 bases from J, with 17 bases between. This CDR3 comprises 15 residues. Germline V lookup: CDR1 LGHDT, CDR2 YNNKEL (reference sequence). CDR3 protein: CASSQAMQVLGEQYF. CDR3 in DNA: TGTGCCAGCAGCCAAGCCATGCAGGTCCTGGGGGAGCAGTACTTC.